The present entry profiles one T cell receptor (beta chain) with its context. This record belongs to a study of blood T cell repertoires in COVID-19. Overall study: Italy, Spain and the United States were the sources of the convalescent and acute COVID-19 samples. PBMCs, B-cell-depleted T cells, or T cells provided the cDNA or gDNA that made up the material.

Authors' methods: Reference gene primer amplification in the assay estimated nucleated cell counts. Using immunoSEQ multiplex PCR, the repertoire was profiled, and TCRdb retains in-frame clones only, with some absent. V, J and clone size are taken as reported in that table, and D and trimming were inferred from the DNA itself. The table has roughly 93,000 clones, 75% to 90% seen once. V gave up 0 bases and J gave up 3 bases, with 18 bases separating them. Germline loops: CDR1 PRHDT, CDR2 FYEKMQ (reference sequence). This CDR3 is built from 17 residues. The sequence derives from a human donor in a cohort sampled during active COVID-19. The chain is built from TRBV13 and TRBJ2-7; tentatively, D is TRBD1 (6 bases). The sequencing sample was made of peripheral blood. The CDR3 spells CASSLGTSGDGDYEQYF. CDR3 nucleotide sequence: TGTGCCAGCAGCTTAGGAACCTCAGGGGACGGGGACTACGAGCAGTACTTC.